These T cell receptor beta chains were read from a single sample in a study of regulatory T cells in long-lasting Graves disease. A single record per CDR3 protein comes from TCRdb applying MiXCR to the multiplex PCR reads. The sample records around 500,000 distinct CDR3 sequences, 15% to 20% being singletons. This sample also appeared in a second study, on T cells in Graves' hyperthyroidism and ophthalmopathy.

The specimen was peripheral blood mononuclear cells (PBMCs), collected at new diagnosis, from a patient treated with antithyroid drugs. The source of these receptors is a woman aged 35-60 years with Graves disease. CDR3s leave out the opening cysteine and the closing phenylalanine or tryptophan.

TRBJ2-6	TRBV2	ARGQGNSGANVLT
TRBJ2-7	TRBV6-5	ASSYGGGSSAGEQY
TRBJ1-1	TRBV7-2	ASRAGGRRTEAF
TRBJ1-2	TRBV5-1	ASSLGDHYGYT
TRBJ1-1	TRBV6-9	ASSYRRQGRTLNTEAF
TRBJ2-2	TRBV25-1	ASKDRGLKNTGELF
TRBJ2-5	TRBV9	ASSGKPDGHQETQY
TRBJ2-7	TRBV6-5	ASSYSGFTTSYEQY
TRBJ1-1	TRBV6-1	AIRDSQSFLMNTEAF
TRBJ1-1	TRBV5-8	ASTWEVNTEAF
TRBJ1-1	TRBV6-1	ASITGGGKAF
TRBJ1-1	TRBV19	ASSSRDNPLEAF
TRBJ1-5	TRBV20-1	SATPGGVQPQH
TRBJ2-2	TRBV5-1	ASSSRGGENTGELF
TRBJ2-5	TRBV20-1	SAVDRWGQETQY
TRBJ2-1	TRBV6-1	ASSPGTSLHIY
TRBJ2-1	TRBV14	ASSRRDNMGGYNEQF
TRBJ1-6	TRBV2	ASSGAEGSPLH
TRBJ2-3	TRBV28	ASIHPKRDTQY
TRBJ2-7	TRBV2	ASQKAGEYEQY
TRBJ1-2	TRBV14	ASSPEPDRATANYGYT
TRBJ1-1	TRBV19	ATANQGSITEAF
TRBJ1-2	TRBV25-1	ASSEYNRETGYT
TRBJ2-5	TRBV6-1	ASRTDRNMETQY
TRBJ1-2	TRBV20-1	SARVRSTNYGYT